These T cell receptor beta chains were read from a single sample in a study of blood T cell repertoires in COVID-19. The repertoire was sequenced with immunoSEQ multiplex PCR; TCRdb's copy has only in-frame clones and lacks some. Of fewer than 80,000 clones in the sample, 70% to 90% were seen once. Specimen: peripheral blood. The origin of the receptors is a man in his 70s with acute or convalescent COVID-19. The CDR3 runs from the conserved cysteine through the conserved F or W. A D gene is named only where the DNA matches it firmly. Expanded clones are given a class, and other clones once, few, many or no size at all.

TRBV10-2	once	TRBJ1-6	-	CASSFGGDNSPLHF	TGCGCCAGCAGTTTCGGTGGAGATAATTCACCCCTCCACTTT
TRBV19	-	TRBJ2-7	-	CASSNQGKTSYEQYF	TGTGCCAGTAGTAACCAGGGCAAAACGTCCTACGAGCAGTACTTC
TRBV5-1	-	TRBJ2-5	TRBD2	CASSLGGLAGTQETQYF	TGCGCCAGCAGCTTGGGGGGACTAGCGGGGACCCAAGAGACCCAGTACTTC
TRBV28	-	TRBJ2-7	TRBD2	CASSGLVYGSYEQYF	TGTGCCAGCAGTGGACTAGTTTATGGCTCCTACGAGCAGTACTTC
TRBV19	-	TRBJ2-1	TRBD1	CASSKTGTGGFNEQFF	TGTGCCAGTAGTAAAACCGGGACAGGGGGTTTCAATGAGCAGTTCTTC
TRBV7-6	few	TRBJ1-6	-	CASSPDIQYNSPLHF	TGTGCCAGCAGCCCAGATATACAGTATAATTCACCCCTCCACTTT
TRBV7-6	-	TRBJ1-4	TRBD1	CASSSQGKGDEKLFF	TGTGCCAGCAGCTCACAGGGGAAGGGCGATGAAAAACTGTTTTTT
TRBV3-1/TRBV3-2	-	TRBJ2-1	TRBD2	CASSPYLAGVGNEQFF	TGTGCCAGCAGCCCGTACCTAGCGGGAGTAGGTAATGAGCAGTTCTTC
TRBV29-1	-	TRBJ1-2	-	CSVEGGRLNYGYTF	TGCAGCGTTGAAGGGGGCAGACTTAACTATGGCTACACCTTC
TRBV19	-	TRBJ1-1	TRBD1	CASTAQGRGTEAFF	TGTGCCAGTACCGCACAGGGGCGAGGTACTGAAGCTTTCTTT
TRBV5-8	-	TRBJ1-6	TRBD1	CASSWGQNTYNSPLHF	TGTGCCAGCAGCTGGGGACAGAACACCTATAATTCACCCCTCCACTTT
TRBV18	-	TRBJ2-7	-	CASSQTAGTTLYEQYF	TGTGCCAGCTCACAGACGGCCGGGACAACCTTGTACGAGCAGTACTTC
TRBV10-3	-	TRBJ2-5	-	CARVRRNGPQETQYF	TGTGCCCGAGTGAGGAGAAACGGCCCCCAAGAGACCCAGTACTTC
TRBV3-1/TRBV3-2	-	TRBJ1-1	-	CASSQRNTEAFF	TGTGCCAGCAGCCAACGGAACACTGAAGCTTTCTTT
TRBV12-3/TRBV12-4	-	TRBJ2-7	-	CASSLARDEQYF	TGTGCCAGCAGTTTAGCCAGGGACGAGCAGTACTTC